Shown below are 10 T cell receptor beta chains from a single sample sequenced in a study of PD-1 blockade in classical Hodgkin lymphoma. Stated time point: cycle 4 day 1 (C4D1), after five to seven weeks of nivolumab. Exposure to brentuximab vedotin varied, and each patient had relapsed following autologous stem cell transplantation. Thawed PBMCs underwent magnetic negative selection to obtain purified CD8+ T cells. This table comes from immunoSEQ multiplex PCR, and its TCRdb copy is limited to in-frame clones, with some not included. The sample shows about 9,800 clones, 74% of them seen only once. Specimen: CD8+ T cells from blood, collected before the fourth cycle of nivolumab. The receptors here all came from a human donor with classical Hodgkin lymphoma.

The table lists this clone with a few counts. The chain couples TRBV5-1 to TRBJ2-1; D is unresolved. CDR1 SGHRS and CDR2 YFSETQ come from the germline V gene. There are 14 residues in the CDR3. The V gene lost 4 bases and the J gene lost 10 bases, with 18 bases spanning the gap. In nucleotides, the CDR3 is TGCGCCAGCAGCAAACCCCGAGGTAATGAGGAGCAGTTCTTC. The encoded protein is CASSKPRGNEEQFF.

On this clone itself: Sequence at one end of the junction differs from germline and may be a read error. This rearrangement joins TRBV6-6 to TRBJ2-1, with D tentatively TRBD2 (5 bases). From germline, CDR1 is MNHNY and CDR2 SVGAGI (reference sequence). The length of the CDR3 is 16 residues. CDR3 residues: CASSDSGGFSYNEQFF. The CDR3 nucleotides are TGTGCCAGCAGTGACTCCGGAGGCTTCTCCTACAATGAGCAGTTCTTC.

The chain combines TRBV19 with TRBJ2-1, with D possibly being TRBD2 (5 bases). Germline V lookup: CDR1 LNHDA, CDR2 SQIVND (reference sequence). The V end lost 4 bases, the J end lost 7 bases, and 17 bases lay between the germline ends. This CDR3 has 15 residues. CDR3 loop: CASSTHWASGNEQFF. The CDR3 DNA follows: TGTGCCAGTAGTACCCATTGGGCCTCGGGAAATGAGCAGTTCTTC. Combining the CDR3 with reference TRBV19 and TRBJ2-1 gives the whole variable domain DGGITQSPKYLFRKEGQNVTLSCEQNLNHDAMYWYRQDPGQGLRLIYYSQIVNDFQKGDIAEGYSVSREKKESFPLTVTSAQKNPTAFYLCASSTHWASGNEQFFGPGTRLTVL.

This sequence joins TRBV11-2 and TRBJ1-5, with D maybe TRBD1 (5 bases). Trimming left V 1 base short and J 6 bases short, with 7 bases between. Germline CDR1 and CDR2: SGHAT and FQNNGV. This CDR3 region has 13 residues. The CDR3 reads CASSLGGGQPQHF. DNA for the CDR3: TGTGCCAGCAGCTTAGGGGGGGGTCAGCCCCAGCATTTT.

The rearrangement links TRBV14 to TRBJ2-2; either TRBD1 or TRBD2 may supply D (5 bases each). Trimming took off 1 base at V and 4 bases at J, with 13 bases between the two ends. Germline values: CDR1 SGHDN, CDR2 FVKESK. The CDR3 totals 16 residues. The CDR3 DNA reads as TGTGCCAGCAGCCAAGCCCCTGAGGGGCTCACCGGGGAGCTGTTTTTT. Translated: CASSQAPEGLTGELFF.

Within the sample, this clone is large. The J gene is TRBJ1-1, the V gene TRBV7-9, with 9 positions matching TRBD1. V shed 5 bases, J shed 8 bases, and the junction held 12 bases outside the gene matches. Germline CDR1 reads SEHNR; CDR2 reads FQNEAQ (reference sequence). The CDR3 has 15 residues. The CDR3 DNA follows: TGTGCCAGCAGCGATACAAGGACAGGGGTGCCAGAAGCTTTCTTT. Its protein product is CASSDTRTGVPEAFF.

The rearrangement uses TRBV4-3 and TRBJ1-2; D may be TRBD1 (5 bases). Germline V gives CDR1 LGHNA, CDR2 YSLEER. This CDR3 is built from 19 residues. V dropped 2 bases and J dropped 6 bases, with 28 bases sitting between them. Here the CDR3 DNA reads TGCGCCAGCAGCCAACTGGGATGGGGAACCTCGGGACCGAAGGATGGCTACACCTTC. It translates to CASSQLGWGTSGPKDGYTF.

This clone has only one observation. The V call is TRBV7-6, the J call TRBJ2-3; 9 positions agree with TRBD2. Germline values: CDR1 SGHVS, CDR2 FNYEAQ. J lost 1 base, V lost 4 bases, and 6 bases had no gene match. The CDR3 consists of 16 residues. CDR3 sequence: CASSSTAGGRTDTQYF. The CDR3 DNA is TGTGCCAGCAGCTCAACAGCGGGAGGTCGCACAGATACGCAGTATTTT.

The chain links TRBV5-1 to TRBJ2-1; maybe TRBD1 (6 bases). This CDR3 spans 16 amino acids. Trimming shortened V by 3 bases and J by 2 bases, and 15 bases separated the two germline ends. CDR1 is SGHRS and CDR2 is YFSETQ in the germline V gene. As DNA, the CDR3 is TGCGCCAGCAGCTCCTTAGGGGGACCCCCCTACAATGAGCAGTTCTTC. Amino acids: CASSSLGGPPYNEQFF. The variable domain in full, completed from reference TRBV5-1 and TRBJ2-1, reads KAGVTQTPRYLIKTRGQQVTLSCSPISGHRSVSWYQQTPGQGLQFLFEYFSETQRNKGNFPGRFSGRQFSNSRSEMNVSTLELGDSALYLCASSSLGGPPYNEQFFGPGTRLTVL.

The chain employs TRBV27 and TRBJ1-6, with TRBD1 matching over 9 bases. The CDR3 totals 14 residues. V trimming: 6 bases; J trimming: 7 bases; junction bases outside the gene matches: 4. Germline CDR1 is MNHEY and CDR2 is SMNVEV (reference sequence). The chain's CDR3 is CASSIQGANSPLHF. CDR3 coding DNA: TGTGCCAGCAGCATACAGGGGGCGAATTCACCCCTCCACTTT.